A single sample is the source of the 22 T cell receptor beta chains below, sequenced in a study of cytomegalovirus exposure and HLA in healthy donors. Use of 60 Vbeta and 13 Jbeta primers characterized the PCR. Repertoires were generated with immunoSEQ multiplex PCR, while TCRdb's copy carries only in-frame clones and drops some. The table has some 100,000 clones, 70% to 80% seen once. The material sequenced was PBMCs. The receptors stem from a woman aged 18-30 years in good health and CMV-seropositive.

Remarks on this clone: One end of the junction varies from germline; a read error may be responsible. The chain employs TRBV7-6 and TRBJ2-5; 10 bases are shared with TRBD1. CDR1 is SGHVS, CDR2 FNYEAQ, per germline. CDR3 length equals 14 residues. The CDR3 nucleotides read TGTACCAGCAGCTTAGGGACAGGGGATGAGACCCAGTACTTC. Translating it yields CTSSLGTGDETQYF.

The CDR3 nucleotides are TGTGCCAGCAGCTTAGTTACAGGGGGCAGGGGAGAGACCCAGTACTTC. It codes for CASSLVTGGRGETQYF. This rearrangement joins TRBV7-2 to TRBJ2-5, with TRBD1 matching over 9 bases. V was pared by 1 base and J by 4 bases, with 7 bases of the junction left unmatched. Germline V gene data show CDR1 as SGHTA and CDR2 as FQGNSA. The CDR3 runs 16 residues.

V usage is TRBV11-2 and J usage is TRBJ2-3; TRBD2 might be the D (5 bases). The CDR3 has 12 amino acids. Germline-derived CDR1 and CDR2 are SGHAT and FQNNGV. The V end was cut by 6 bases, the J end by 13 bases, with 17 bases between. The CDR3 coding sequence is TGTGCCAGCAGTTGGACTCCGGTGGAGGAGTATTTT. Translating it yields CASSWTPVEEYF.

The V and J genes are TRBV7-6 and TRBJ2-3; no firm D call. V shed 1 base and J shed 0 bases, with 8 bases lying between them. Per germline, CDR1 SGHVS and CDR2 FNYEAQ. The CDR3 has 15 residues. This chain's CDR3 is CASSLELTSTDTQYF. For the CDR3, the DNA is TGTGCCAGCAGCTTAGAACTAACTAGCACAGATACGCAGTATTTT. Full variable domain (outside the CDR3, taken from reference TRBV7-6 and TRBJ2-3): GAGVSQSPRYKVTKRGQDVALRCDPISGHVSLYWYRQALGQGPEFLTYFNYEAQQDKSGLPNDRFSAERPEGSISTLTIQRTEQRDSAMYRCASSLELTSTDTQYFGPGTRLTVL.

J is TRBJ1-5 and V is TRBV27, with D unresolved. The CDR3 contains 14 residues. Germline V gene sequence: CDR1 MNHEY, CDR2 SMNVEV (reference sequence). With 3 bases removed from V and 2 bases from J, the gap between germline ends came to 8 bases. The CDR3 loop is CASSFGQGNQPQHF. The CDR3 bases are TGTGCCAGCAGTTTTGGGCAGGGCAATCAGCCCCAGCATTTT.

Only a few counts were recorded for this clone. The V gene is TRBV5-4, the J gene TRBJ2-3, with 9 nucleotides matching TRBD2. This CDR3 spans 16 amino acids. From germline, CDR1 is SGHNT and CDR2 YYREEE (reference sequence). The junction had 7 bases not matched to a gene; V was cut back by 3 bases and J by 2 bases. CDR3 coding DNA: TGTGCCAGCAGCTCCCCGACTAGCGGTACCACAGATACGCAGTATTTT. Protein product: CASSSPTSGTTDTQYF.

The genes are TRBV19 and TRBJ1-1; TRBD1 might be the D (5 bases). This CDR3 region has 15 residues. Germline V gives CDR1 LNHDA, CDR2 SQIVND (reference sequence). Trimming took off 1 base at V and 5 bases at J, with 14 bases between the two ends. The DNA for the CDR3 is TGTGCCAGTAGTATAGCGGCGGGGGTTGGTACTGAAGCTTTCTTT. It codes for CASSIAAGVGTEAFF. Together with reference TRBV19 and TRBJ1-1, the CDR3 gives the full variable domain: DGGITQSPKYLFRKEGQNVTLSCEQNLNHDAMYWYRQDPGQGLRLIYYSQIVNDFQKGDIAEGYSVSREKKESFPLTVTSAQKNPTAFYLCASSIAAGVGTEAFFGQGTRLTVV.

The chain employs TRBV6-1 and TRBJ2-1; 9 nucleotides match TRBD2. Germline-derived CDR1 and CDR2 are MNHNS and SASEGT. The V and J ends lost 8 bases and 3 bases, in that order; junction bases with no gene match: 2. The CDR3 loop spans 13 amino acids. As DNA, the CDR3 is TGTGCCAGCGGGCGGGAGGGCTACAATGAGCAGTTCTTC. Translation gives CASGREGYNEQFF.

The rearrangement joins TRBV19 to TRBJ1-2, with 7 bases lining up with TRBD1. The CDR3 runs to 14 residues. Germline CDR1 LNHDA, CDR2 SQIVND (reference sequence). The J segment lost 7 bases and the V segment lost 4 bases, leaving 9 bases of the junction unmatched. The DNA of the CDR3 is TGTGCCAGTAGTACTGGTAGGGACAGCCTTGGCTACACCTTC. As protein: CASSTGRDSLGYTF.

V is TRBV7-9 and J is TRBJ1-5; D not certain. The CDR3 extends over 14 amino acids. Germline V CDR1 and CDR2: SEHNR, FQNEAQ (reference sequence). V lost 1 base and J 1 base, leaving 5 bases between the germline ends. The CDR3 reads CASSLEQSNQPQHF. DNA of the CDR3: TGTGCCAGCAGCTTAGAGCAAAGCAATCAGCCCCAGCATTTT.

The CDR3 DNA is TGTGCCAGCAGTACCCCCACCGGGACAGGTGACAATGAGCAGTTCTTC. Amino acid sequence: CASSTPTGTGDNEQFF. V is TRBV27 and J is TRBJ2-1, with TRBD1 matching 8 bases. CDR1 MNHEY and CDR2 SMNVEV come from the germline V gene (reference sequence). This CDR3 comprises 16 residues. V dropped 5 bases and J dropped 5; count of bases not matched to a gene: 11.

CDR3 protein: CATSTPPEGPYGYTF. In DNA, the CDR3 is TGTGCCACCAGCACCCCCCCGGAGGGACCCTATGGCTACACCTTC. The V and J genes are TRBV15 and TRBJ1-2; D possibly corresponds to TRBD1 (5 bases). Deletions cut 4 bases from V and 4 bases from J, with 16 bases between. The CDR3 spans 15 residues. Germline loops: CDR1 LNHNV, CDR2 YYDKDF (reference sequence).

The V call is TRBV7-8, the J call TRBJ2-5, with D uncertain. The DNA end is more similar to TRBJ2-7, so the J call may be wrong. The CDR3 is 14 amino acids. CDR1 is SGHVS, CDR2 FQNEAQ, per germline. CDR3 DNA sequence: TGTGCCAGCAGCTTAGGCAGGCCCGGTTACGAGCAGTACTTC. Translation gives CASSLGRPGYEQYF.

Here the CDR3 DNA reads TGTGCCTTGTCCTCTGGGACAGGGGTCACCAATCAGCCCCAGCATTTT. This codes for CALSSGTGVTNQPQHF. The chain has TRBV30 and TRBJ1-5; 10 positions match TRBD1. The CDR3 loop spans 16 amino acids. The germline V gene has CDR1 GTSNPN and CDR2 SVGIG (reference sequence). Germline trimming cut 7 bases from V and 3 bases from J; bases unmatched to any gene: 12.

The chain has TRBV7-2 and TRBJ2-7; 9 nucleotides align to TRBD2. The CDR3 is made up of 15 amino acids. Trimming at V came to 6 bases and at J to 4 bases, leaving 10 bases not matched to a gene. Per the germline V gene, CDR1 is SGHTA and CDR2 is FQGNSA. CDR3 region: CASSISGTSPYEQYF. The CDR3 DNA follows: TGTGCCAGCAGTATCTCAGGGACTAGCCCGTACGAGCAGTACTTC.

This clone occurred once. The CDR3 DNA follows: TGTGCCAGCAGTACGGGACAGCCCCAAGAGACCCAGTACTTC. Residues: CASSTGQPQETQYF. V and J are TRBV11-1 and TRBJ2-5; 7 bases are a match to TRBD1. With 6 bases clipped from V and 1 base from J, the junction kept 5 bases outside the gene matches. Germline CDR1 SGHAT, CDR2 FQDESV (reference sequence). This CDR3 has 14 residues.

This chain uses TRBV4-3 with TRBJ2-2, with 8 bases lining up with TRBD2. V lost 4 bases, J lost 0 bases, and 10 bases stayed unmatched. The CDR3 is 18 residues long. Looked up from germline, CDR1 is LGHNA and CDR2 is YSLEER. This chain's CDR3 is CASSPQPGLGPNTGELFF. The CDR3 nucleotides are TGCGCCAGCAGCCCGCAACCGGGACTAGGACCGAACACCGGGGAGCTGTTTTTT.

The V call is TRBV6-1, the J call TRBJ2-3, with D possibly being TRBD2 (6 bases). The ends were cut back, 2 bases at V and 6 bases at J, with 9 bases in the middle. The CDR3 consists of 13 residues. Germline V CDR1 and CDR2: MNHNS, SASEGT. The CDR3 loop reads CASSEYRGDTQYF. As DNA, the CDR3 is TGTGCCAGCAGTGAATATCGGGGGGATACGCAGTATTTT.

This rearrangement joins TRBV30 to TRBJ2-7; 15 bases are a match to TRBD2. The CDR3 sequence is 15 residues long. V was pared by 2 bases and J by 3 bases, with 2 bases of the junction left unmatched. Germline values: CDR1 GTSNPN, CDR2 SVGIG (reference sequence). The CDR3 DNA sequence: TGTGCCTGGAGTAGGGGACTAGCGGGAGGCTACGAGCAGTACTTC. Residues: CAWSRGLAGGYEQYF.

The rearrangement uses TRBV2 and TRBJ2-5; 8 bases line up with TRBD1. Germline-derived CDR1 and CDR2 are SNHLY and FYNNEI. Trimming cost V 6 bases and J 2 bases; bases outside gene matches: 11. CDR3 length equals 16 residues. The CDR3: CASRPTGQAFQETQYF. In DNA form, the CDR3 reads TGTGCCAGCAGGCCCACGGGACAGGCTTTTCAAGAGACCCAGTACTTC. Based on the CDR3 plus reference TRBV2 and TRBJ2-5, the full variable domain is EPEVTQTPSHQVTQMGQEVILRCVPISNHLYFYWYRQILGQKVEFLVSFYNNEISEKSEIFDDQFSVERPDGSNFTLKIRSTKLEDSAMYFCASRPTGQAFQETQYFGPGTRLLVL.

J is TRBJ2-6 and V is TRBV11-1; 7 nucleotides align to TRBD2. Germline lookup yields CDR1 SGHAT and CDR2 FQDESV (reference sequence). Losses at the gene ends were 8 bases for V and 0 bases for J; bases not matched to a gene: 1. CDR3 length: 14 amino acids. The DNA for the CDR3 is TGTGCCAGCGGCGGGGGCTCTGGGGCCAACGTCCTGACTTTC. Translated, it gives CASGGGSGANVLTF.

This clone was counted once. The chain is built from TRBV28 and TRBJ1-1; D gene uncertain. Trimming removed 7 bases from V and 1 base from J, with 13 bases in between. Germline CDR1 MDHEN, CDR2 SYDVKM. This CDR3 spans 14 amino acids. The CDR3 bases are TGTGCCAGCAAGTGGTGGGAGCCGAACACTGAAGCTTTCTTT. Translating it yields CASKWWEPNTEAFF. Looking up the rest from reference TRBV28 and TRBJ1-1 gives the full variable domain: DVKVTQSSRYLVKRTGEKVFLECVQDMDHENMFWYRQDPGLGLRLIYFSYDVKMKEKGDIPEGYSVSREKKERFSLILESASTNQTSMYLCASKWWEPNTEAFFGQGTRLTVV.